This T cell receptor (beta chain) came from a study of blood T cell repertoires in COVID-19. In the study overall: There were acute and convalescent COVID-19 samples, and they came from the United States, Italy and Spain. PBMCs, B-cell-depleted T cells, or T cells were the source of the cDNA or gDNA that made up the material.

Germline CDR1 and CDR2: LGHDT and YNNKEL (reference sequence). There are 15 residues in the CDR3. Losses at the gene ends were 4 bases for V and 10 bases for J; bases not matched to a gene: 8. Source study methods: Amplified reference gene primers provided the basis for estimating nucleated cell counts. Assay: immunoSEQ multiplex PCR; the TCRdb copy retains only in-frame clones and omits some. Clonal size and the V and J genes are those of that table, whereas D and trimming came from the DNA. The data hold under 250,000 clones, with over 70% observed a single time. The J gene is TRBJ1-6, the V gene TRBV3-1 (or the pseudogene TRBV3-2), with 9 bases identical to TRBD1. The sequence derives from a woman at least 80 years old with acute or convalescent COVID-19. Sequences were obtained from peripheral blood. CDR3 nucleotides: TGTGCCAGCAGCCGGCCGGGACAGGGAAACTCACCCCTCCACTTT. Translated: CASSRPGQGNSPLHF.